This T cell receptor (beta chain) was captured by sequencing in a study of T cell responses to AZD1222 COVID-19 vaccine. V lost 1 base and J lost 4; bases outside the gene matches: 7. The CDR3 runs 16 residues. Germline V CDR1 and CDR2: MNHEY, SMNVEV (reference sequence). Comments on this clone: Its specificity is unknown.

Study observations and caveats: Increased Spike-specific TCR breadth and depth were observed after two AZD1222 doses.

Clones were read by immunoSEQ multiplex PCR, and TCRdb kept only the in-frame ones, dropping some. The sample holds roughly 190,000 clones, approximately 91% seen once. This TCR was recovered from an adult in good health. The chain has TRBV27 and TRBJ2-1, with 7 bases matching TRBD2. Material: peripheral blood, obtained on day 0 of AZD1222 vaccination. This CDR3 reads CASSLFSGTSYNEQFF. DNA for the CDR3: TGTGCCAGCAGTTTATTCAGCGGGACCTCGTACAATGAGCAGTTCTTC.